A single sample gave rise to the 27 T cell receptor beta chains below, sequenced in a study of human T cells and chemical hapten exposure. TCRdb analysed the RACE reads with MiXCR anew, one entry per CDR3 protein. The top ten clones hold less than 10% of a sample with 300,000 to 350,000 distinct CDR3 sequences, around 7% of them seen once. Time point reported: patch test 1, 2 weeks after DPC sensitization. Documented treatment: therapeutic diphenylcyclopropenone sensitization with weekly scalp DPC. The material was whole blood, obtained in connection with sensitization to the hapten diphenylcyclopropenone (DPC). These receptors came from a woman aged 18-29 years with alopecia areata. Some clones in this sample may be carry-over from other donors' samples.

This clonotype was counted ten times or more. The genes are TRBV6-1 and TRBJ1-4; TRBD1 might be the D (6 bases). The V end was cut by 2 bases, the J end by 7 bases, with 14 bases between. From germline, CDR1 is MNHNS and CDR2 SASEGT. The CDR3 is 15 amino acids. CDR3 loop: CASSEYGGGGEKLFF. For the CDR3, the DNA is TGTGCCAGCAGTGAATACGGAGGGGGAGGTGAAAAACTGTTTTTT.

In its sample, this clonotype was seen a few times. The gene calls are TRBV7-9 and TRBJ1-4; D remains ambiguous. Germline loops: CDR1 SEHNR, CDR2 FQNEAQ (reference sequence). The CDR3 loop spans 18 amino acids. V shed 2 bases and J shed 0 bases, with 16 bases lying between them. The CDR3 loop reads CASSLWGALASTNEKLFF. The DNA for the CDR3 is TGTGCCAGCAGCTTATGGGGTGCCCTCGCTTCAACTAATGAAAAACTGTTTTTT.

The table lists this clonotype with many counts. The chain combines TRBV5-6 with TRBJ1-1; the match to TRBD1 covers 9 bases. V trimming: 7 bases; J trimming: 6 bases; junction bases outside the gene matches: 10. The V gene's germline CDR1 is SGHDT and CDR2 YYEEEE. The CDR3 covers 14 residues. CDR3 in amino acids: CASGETGGRAEAFF. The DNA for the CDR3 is TGTGCCAGCGGCGAGACAGGGGGGAGGGCTGAAGCTTTCTTT. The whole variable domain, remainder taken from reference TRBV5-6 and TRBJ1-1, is DAGVTQSPTHLIKTRGQQVTLRCSPKSGHDTVSWYQQALGQGPQFIFQYYEEEERQRGNFPDRFSGHQFPNYSSELNVNALLLGDSALYLCASGETGGRAEAFFGQGTRLTVV.

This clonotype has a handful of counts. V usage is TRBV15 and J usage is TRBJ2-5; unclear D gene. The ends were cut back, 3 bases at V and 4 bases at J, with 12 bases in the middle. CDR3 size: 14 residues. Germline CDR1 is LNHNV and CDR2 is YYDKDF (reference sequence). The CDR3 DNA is TGTGCCACCAGCAGTGACATGTCCTTAGAGACCCAGTACTTC. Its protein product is CATSSDMSLETQYF. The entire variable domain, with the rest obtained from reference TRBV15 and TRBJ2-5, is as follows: DAMVIQNPRYQVTQFGKPVTLSCSQTLNHNVMYWYQQKSSQAPKLLFHYYDKDFNNEADTPDNFQSRRPNTSFCFLDIRSPGLGDTAMYLCATSSDMSLETQYFGPGTRLLVL.

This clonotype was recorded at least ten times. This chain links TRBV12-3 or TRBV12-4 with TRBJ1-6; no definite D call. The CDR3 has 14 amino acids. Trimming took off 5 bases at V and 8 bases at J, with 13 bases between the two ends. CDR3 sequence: CASSPPGKYSPLHF. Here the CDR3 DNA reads TGTGCCAGCAGTCCCCCGGGCAAATATTCACCCCTCCACTTT.

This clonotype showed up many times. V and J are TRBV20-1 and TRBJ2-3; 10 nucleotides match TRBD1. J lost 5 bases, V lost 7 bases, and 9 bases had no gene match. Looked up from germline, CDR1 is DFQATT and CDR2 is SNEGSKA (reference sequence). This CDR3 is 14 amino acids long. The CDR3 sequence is CSVSWTGGQDTQYF. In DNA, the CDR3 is TGCAGTGTTAGTTGGACAGGGGGTCAAGATACGCAGTATTTT.

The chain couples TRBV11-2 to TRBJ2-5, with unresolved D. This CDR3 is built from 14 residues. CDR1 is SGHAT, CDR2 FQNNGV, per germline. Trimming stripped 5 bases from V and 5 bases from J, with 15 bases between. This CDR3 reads CASSPTEQQETQYF. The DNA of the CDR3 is TGTGCCAGCAGCCCGACGGAACAGCAGGAGACCCAGTACTTC.

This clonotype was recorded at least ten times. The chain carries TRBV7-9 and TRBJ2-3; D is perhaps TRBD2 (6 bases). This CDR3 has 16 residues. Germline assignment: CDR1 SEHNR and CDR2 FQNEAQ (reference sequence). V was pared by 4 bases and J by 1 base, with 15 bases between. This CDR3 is CASSSNRDSRTDTQYF. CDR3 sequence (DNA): TGTGCCAGCAGCTCCAACCGGGACTCGCGCACAGATACGCAGTATTTT.

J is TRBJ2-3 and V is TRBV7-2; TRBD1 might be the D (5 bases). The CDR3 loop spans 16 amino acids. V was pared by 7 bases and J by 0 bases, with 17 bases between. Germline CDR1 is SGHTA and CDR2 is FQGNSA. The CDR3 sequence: CASTLSGSRSTDTQYF. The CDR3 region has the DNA TGTGCCAGCACACTTTCAGGGTCCAGAAGCACAGATACGCAGTATTTT.

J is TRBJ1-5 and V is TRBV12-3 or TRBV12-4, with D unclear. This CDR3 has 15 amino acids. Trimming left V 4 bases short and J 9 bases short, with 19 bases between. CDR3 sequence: CASSYPSDPTRPQHF. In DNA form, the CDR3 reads TGTGCCAGCAGTTACCCCTCTGACCCCACACGGCCCCAGCATTTT.

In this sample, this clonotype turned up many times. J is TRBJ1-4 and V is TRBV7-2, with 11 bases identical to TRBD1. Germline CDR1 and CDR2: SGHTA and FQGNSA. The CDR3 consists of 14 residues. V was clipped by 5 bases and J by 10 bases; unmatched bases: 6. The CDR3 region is CASSLDRGHVKLFF. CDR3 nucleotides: TGTGCCAGCAGCCTGGACAGGGGGCATGTAAAACTGTTTTTT.

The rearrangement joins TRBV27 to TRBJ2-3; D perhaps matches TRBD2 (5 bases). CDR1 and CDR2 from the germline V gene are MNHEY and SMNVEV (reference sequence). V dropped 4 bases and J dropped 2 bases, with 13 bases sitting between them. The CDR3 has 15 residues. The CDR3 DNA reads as TGTGCCAGCAGTTCCAGGTGGGAGAACACAGATACGCAGTATTTT. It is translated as CASSSRWENTDTQYF.

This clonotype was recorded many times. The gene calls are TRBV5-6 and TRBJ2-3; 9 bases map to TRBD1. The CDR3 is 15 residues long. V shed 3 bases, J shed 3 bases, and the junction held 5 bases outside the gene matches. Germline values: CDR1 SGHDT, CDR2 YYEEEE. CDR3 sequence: CASSSDRGLTDTQYF. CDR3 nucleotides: TGTGCCAGCAGCTCAGACAGGGGGTTGACAGATACGCAGTATTTT.

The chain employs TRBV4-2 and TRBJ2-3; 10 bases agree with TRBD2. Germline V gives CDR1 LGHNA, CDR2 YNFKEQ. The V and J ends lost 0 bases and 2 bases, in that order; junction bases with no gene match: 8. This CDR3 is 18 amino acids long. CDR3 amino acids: CASSQEGPAGGSTDTQYF. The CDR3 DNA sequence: TGTGCCAGCAGCCAAGAAGGCCCAGCGGGGGGGTCCACAGATACGCAGTATTTT.

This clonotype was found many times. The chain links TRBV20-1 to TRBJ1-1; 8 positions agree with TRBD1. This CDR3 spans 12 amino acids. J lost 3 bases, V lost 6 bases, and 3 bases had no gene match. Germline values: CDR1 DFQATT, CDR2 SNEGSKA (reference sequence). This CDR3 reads CSAPTGDTEAFF. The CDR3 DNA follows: TGCAGTGCGCCGACAGGGGACACTGAAGCTTTCTTT.

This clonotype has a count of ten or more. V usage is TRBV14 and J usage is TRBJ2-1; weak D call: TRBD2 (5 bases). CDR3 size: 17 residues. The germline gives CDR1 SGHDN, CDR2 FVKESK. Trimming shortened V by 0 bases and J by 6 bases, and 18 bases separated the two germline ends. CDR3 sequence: CASSQDPGSGLVNEQFF. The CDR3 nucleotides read TGTGCCAGCAGCCAAGATCCGGGGTCCGGACTCGTCAATGAGCAGTTCTTC. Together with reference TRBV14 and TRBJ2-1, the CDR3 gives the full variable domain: EAGVTQFPSHSVIEKGQTVTLRCDPISGHDNLYWYRRVMGKEIKFLLHFVKESKQDESGMPNNRFLAERTGGTYSTLKVQPAELEDSGVYFCASSQDPGSGLVNEQFFGPGTRLTVL.

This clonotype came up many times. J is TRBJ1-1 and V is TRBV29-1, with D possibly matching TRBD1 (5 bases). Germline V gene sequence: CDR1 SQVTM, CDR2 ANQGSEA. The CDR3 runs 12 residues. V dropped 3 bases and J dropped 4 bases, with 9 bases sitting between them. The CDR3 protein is CSVEGVGTEAFF. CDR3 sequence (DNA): TGCAGCGTTGAGGGGGTAGGCACTGAAGCTTTCTTT.

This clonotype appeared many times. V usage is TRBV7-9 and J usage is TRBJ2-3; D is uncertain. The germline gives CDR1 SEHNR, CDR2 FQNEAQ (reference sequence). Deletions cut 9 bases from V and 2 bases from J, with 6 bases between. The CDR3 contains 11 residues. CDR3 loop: CASTPTDTQYF. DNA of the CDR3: TGTGCCAGTACCCCCACAGATACGCAGTATTTT.

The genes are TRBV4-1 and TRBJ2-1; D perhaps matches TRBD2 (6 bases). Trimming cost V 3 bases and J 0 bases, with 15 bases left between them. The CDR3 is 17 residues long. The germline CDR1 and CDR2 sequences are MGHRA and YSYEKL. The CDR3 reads CASSQASLASSYNEQFF. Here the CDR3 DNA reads TGCGCCAGCAGCCAGGCTTCCCTAGCGAGCTCCTACAATGAGCAGTTCTTC.

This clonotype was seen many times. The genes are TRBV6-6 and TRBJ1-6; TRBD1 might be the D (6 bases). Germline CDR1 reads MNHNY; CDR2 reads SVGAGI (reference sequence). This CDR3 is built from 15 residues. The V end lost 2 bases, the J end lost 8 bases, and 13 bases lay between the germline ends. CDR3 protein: CASSYTGTADSPLHF. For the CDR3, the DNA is TGTGCCAGCAGTTACACAGGGACGGCAGATTCACCCCTCCACTTT.

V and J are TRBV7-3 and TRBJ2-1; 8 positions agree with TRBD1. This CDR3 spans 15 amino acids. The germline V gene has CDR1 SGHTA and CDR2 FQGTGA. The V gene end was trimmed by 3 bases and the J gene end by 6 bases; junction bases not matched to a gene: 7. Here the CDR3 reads CASSLHYRGINEQFF. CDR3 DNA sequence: TGTGCCAGCAGCTTGCATTACAGGGGGATCAATGAGCAGTTCTTC.

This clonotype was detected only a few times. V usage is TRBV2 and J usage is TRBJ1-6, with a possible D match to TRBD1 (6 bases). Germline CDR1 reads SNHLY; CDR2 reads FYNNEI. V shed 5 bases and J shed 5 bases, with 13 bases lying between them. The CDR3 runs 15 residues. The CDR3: CASSRGELNNSPLHF. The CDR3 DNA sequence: TGTGCCAGCAGTAGGGGGGAGTTGAATAATTCACCCCTCCACTTT. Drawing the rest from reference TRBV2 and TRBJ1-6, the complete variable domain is EPEVTQTPSHQVTQMGQEVILRCVPISNHLYFYWYRQILGQKVEFLVSFYNNEISEKSEIFDDQFSVERPDGSNFTLKIRSTKLEDSAMYFCASSRGELNNSPLHFGNGTRLTVT.

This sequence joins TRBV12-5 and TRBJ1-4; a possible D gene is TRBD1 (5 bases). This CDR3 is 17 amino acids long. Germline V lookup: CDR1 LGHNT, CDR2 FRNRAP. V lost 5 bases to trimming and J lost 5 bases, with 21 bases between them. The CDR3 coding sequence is TGTGCTAGTGGTAGCCCGGGACGACGGGCCGCAAATGAAAAACTGTTTTTT. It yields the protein CASGSPGRRAANEKLFF.

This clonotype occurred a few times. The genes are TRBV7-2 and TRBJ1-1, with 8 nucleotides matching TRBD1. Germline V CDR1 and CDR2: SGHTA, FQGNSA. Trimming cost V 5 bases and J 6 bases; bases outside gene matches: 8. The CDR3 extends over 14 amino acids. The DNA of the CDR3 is TGTGCCAGCAGCCGGGACAGGTGGGGCGCTGAAGCTTTCTTT. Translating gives CASSRDRWGAEAFF.

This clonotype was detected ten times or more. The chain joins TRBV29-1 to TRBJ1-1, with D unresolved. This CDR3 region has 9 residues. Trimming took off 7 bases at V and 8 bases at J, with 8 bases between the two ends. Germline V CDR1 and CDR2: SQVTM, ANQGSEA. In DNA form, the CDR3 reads TGCAGCGATGGTCGGGAAGCTTTCTTT. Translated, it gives CSDGREAFF.

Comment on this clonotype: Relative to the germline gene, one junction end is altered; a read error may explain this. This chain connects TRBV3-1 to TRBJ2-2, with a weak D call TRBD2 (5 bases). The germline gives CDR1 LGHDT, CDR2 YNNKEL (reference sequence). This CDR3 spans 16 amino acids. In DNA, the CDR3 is TGTGCCAGCAGCCAAGATCTATGGCAGTTGAACGGGGTGCTGTTTTTT. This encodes CASSQDLWQLNGVLFF.

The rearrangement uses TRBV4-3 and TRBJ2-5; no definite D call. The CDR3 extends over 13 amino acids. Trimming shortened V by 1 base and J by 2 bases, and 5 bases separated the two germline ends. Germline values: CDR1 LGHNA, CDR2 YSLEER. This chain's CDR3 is CASSQARQETQYF. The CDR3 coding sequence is TGCGCCAGCAGCCAAGCCCGACAAGAGACCCAGTACTTC.